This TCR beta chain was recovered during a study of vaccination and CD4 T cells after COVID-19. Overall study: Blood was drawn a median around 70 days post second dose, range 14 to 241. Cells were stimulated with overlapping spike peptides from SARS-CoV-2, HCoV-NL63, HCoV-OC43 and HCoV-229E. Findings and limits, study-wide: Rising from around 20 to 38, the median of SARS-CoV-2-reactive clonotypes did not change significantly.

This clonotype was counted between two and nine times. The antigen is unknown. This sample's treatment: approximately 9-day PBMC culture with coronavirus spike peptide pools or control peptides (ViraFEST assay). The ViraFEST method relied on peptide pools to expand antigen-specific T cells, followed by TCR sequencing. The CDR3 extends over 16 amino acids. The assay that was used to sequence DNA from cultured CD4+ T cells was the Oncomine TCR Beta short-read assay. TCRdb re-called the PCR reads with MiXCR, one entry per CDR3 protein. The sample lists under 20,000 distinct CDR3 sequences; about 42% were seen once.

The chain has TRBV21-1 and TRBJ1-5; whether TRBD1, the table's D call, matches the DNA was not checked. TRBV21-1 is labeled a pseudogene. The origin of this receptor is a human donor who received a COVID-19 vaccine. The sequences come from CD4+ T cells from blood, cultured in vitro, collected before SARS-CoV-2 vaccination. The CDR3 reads CASSKGGQDSNQPQHF. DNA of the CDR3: TGTGCCAGCAGCAAAGGGGGACAGGATAGCAATCAGCCCCAGCATTTT.